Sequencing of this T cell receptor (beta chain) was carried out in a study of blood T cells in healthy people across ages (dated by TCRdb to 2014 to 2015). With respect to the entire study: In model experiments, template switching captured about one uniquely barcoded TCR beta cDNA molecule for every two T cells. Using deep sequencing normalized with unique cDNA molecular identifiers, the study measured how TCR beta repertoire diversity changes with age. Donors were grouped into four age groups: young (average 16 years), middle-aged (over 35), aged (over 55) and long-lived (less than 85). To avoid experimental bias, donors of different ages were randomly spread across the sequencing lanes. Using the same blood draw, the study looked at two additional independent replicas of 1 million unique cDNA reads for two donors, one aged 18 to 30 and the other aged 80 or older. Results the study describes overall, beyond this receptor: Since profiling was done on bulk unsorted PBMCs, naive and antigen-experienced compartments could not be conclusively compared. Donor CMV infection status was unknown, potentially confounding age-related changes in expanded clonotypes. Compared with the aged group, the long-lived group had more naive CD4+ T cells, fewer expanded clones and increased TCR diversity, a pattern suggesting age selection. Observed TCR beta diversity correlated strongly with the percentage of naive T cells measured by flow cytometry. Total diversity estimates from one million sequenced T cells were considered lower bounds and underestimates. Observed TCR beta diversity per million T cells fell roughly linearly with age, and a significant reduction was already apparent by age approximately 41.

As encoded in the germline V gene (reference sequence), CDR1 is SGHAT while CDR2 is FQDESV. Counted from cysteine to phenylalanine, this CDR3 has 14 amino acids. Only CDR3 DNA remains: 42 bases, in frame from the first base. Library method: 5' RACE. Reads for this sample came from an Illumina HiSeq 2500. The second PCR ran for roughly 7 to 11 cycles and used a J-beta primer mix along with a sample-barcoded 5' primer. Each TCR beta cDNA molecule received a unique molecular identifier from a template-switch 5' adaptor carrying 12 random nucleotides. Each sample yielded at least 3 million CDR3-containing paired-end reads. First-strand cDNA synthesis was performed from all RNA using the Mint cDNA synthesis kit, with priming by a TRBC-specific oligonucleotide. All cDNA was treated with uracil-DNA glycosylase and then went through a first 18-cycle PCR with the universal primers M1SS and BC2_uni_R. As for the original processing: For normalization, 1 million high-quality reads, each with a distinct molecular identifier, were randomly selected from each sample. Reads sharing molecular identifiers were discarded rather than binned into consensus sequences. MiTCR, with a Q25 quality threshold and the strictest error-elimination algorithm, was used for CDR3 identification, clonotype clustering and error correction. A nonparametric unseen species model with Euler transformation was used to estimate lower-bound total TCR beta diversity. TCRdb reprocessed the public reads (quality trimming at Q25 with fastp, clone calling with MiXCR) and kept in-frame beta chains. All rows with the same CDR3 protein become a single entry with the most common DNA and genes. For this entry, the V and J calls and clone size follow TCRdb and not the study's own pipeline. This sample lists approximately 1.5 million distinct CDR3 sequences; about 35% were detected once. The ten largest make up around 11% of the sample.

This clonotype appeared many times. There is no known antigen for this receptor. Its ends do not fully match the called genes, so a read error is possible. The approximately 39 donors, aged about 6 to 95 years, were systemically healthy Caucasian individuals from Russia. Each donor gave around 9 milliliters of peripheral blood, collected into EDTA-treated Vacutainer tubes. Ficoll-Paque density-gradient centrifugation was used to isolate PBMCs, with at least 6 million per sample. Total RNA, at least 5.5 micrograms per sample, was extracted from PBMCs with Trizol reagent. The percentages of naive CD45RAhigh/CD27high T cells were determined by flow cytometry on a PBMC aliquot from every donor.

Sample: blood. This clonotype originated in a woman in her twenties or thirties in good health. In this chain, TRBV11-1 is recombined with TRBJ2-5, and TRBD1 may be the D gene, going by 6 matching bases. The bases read TGCGCCAGCAGCCCCCTAGGGGGTCAAGAGACCCAGTACTTC. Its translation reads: CASSPLGGQETQYF.